The T cell receptor beta chain under discussion was sequenced for a study of blood T cell repertoires in COVID-19. Across the study: COVID-19 samples from acute and convalescent phases originated in the United States, Italy and Spain. PBMCs, B-cell-depleted T cells, or T cells provided the cDNA or gDNA that made up the material.

Per the authors' pipeline: From reference gene primer amplification, estimates of nucleated cell counts were derived. Only in-frame clones appear in the TCRdb table, and some are missing; sequencing was by immunoSEQ multiplex PCR. The V and J calls and clone size were taken over from that table, and D and trimming were inferred from the DNA. The sample contains 120,000 or so clones, over 75% of which appear only once. This clone has only a few counts. V lost 5 bases and J lost 3, with 10 bases in between. The CDR3 is 13 amino acids. Germline lookup yields CDR1 MNHEY and CDR2 SVGEGT. The chain employs TRBV6-2 or TRBV6-3 and TRBJ1-2; D is possibly TRBD1 (5 bases). Material for sequencing was peripheral blood. The source is a man aged 65 to 85 with active or convalescent COVID-19. The CDR3 is CASSPTDYYGYTF. DNA for the CDR3: TGTGCCAGCAGTCCGACAGATTACTATGGCTACACCTTC.